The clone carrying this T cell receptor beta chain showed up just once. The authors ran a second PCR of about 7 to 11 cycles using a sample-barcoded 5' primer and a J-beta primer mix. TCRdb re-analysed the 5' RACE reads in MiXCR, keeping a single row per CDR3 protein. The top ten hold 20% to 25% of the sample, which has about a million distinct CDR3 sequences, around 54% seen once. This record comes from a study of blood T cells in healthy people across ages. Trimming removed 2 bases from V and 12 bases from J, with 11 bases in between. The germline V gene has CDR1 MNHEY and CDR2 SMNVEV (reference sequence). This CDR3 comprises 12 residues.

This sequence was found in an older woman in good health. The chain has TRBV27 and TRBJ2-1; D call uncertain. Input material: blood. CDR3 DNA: TGTGCCAGCAGTTTAGGGGATCTGGTGCAGTTCTTC. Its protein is CASSLGDLVQFF.